One sample yielded the 25 T cell receptor beta chains listed below, sequenced in a study of blood T cell repertoires in COVID-19. Method: immunoSEQ multiplex PCR; TCRdb's copy keeps in-frame clones and lacks some. This table has over 250,000 clones, about 85% appearing once. Sequenced input: peripheral blood. These receptors were obtained from a human donor in a cohort sampled during active COVID-19.

This sequence joins TRBV5-1 and TRBJ2-5, with TRBD2 as a possible D gene (5 bases). In germline, CDR1 is SGHRS, CDR2 YFSETQ. The CDR3 runs to 15 residues. The V gene lost 1 base and the J gene lost 4 bases, with 14 bases spanning the gap. CDR3 nucleotide sequence: TGCGCCAGCAGCTTGTCCCCGGGGATCGGAGAGACCCAGTACTTC. Residues: CASSLSPGIGETQYF.

The J gene is TRBJ1-2, the V gene TRBV19, with D uncertain. Germline CDR1 is LNHDA and CDR2 is SQIVND (reference sequence). The CDR3 spans 12 residues. Trimming left V 5 bases short and J 8 bases short, with 12 bases between. CDR3 in DNA: TGTGCCAGTAGTCGCCGGACGGGAGGCTACACCTTC. Translation gives CASSRRTGGYTF.

This sequence joins TRBV5-4 and TRBJ1-5; TRBD1 aligns across 8 bases. The germline gives CDR1 SGHNT, CDR2 YYREEE (reference sequence). The ends lost 3 bases at V and 5 bases at J; junction bases unmatched: 7. The CDR3 sequence is 15 residues long. The CDR3, as DNA: TGTGCCAGCAGCTGGATTGGACAGGGCGATCAGCCCCAGCATTTT. The encoded protein is CASSWIGQGDQPQHF.

The chain uses TRBV6-5 and TRBJ2-1; 11 bases line up with TRBD2. There are 15 residues in the CDR3. Looked up from germline, CDR1 is MNHEY and CDR2 is SVGAGI. V trimming: 3 bases; J trimming: 7 bases; junction bases outside the gene matches: 5. Written as DNA, the CDR3 is TGTGCCAGCAGTTATCTAGCGGGAGGAAGAAATGAGCAGTTCTTC. Translating it yields CASSYLAGGRNEQFF.

The chain joins TRBV3-1 (or the pseudogene TRBV3-2) to TRBJ1-4, with 8 bases matching TRBD1. The germline gives CDR1 LGHDT, CDR2 YNNKEL (reference sequence). This CDR3 has 15 residues. Trimming cost V 4 bases and J 3 bases; bases outside gene matches: 4. The CDR3, as DNA: TGTGCCAGCAGCCGTCAGACAGGGGCTAATGAAAAACTGTTTTTT. Translated: CASSRQTGANEKLFF.

This chain's CDR3 is CASSSSSGSTAYEQYF. The CDR3 DNA sequence: TGTGCCAGCAGCTCCTCTAGCGGGAGTACAGCCTACGAGCAGTACTTC. This sequence joins TRBV7-2 and TRBJ2-7, with 10 bases matching TRBD2. V gave up 4 bases and J gave up 2 bases; unmatched junction bases: 8. CDR1 is SGHTA, CDR2 FQGNSA, per germline. The CDR3 length is 16 residues.

This clone has just one count. V usage is TRBV7-9 and J usage is TRBJ1-1, with D uncertain. Germline V gene lookup returns CDR1 SEHNR and CDR2 FQNEAQ (reference sequence). Trimming removed 6 bases from V and 1 base from J, with 9 bases in between. The length of the CDR3 is 13 residues. The CDR3 spells CASRPDWNTEAFF. As DNA, the CDR3 is TGTGCCAGCAGGCCCGACTGGAACACTGAAGCTTTCTTT.

This clone was counted once. The chain employs TRBV18 and TRBJ1-2; TRBD1 agrees at 7 bases. Per the germline V gene, CDR1 is KGHSH and CDR2 is LQKENI. V was clipped by 2 bases and J by 1 base; unmatched bases: 7. The CDR3 has 16 residues. Written as DNA, the CDR3 is TGTGCCAGCTCACCATTGTGGCAGGGGGGTAACTATGGCTACACCTTC. Its translation: CASSPLWQGGNYGYTF.

This clone was observed a handful of times. The rearrangement joins TRBV4-1 to TRBJ2-1; TRBD2 matches 9 bases. Germline V CDR1 and CDR2: MGHRA, YSYEKL. With V trimmed by 6 bases and J by 5 bases, 8 bases remained unmatched. The CDR3 is 15 residues long. The CDR3: CASSEGLARNNEQFF. Written as DNA, the CDR3 is TGCGCCAGCAGTGAAGGACTAGCGAGGAACAATGAGCAGTTCTTC.

This chain uses TRBV6-5 with TRBJ1-1, with 7 bases fitting TRBD1. The V segment lost 6 bases and the J segment 0 bases; nucleotides outside the gene matches: 7. The germline V gene has CDR1 MNHEY and CDR2 SVGAGI. This CDR3 spans 15 amino acids. The CDR3 region has the DNA TGTGCCAGCAGACCAAGGACAGGCCTGAACACTGAAGCTTTCTTT. It yields the protein CASRPRTGLNTEAFF.

In this sample, this clone turned up once. This chain uses TRBV3-1 (or the pseudogene TRBV3-2) with TRBJ2-1; 7 nucleotides line up with TRBD2. Germline V gene lookup returns CDR1 LGHDT and CDR2 YNNKEL (reference sequence). V trimming: 7 bases; J trimming: 3 bases; junction bases outside the gene matches: 9. The CDR3 is 15 residues long. CDR3 DNA: TGTGCCAGCACCGGAGTGGGGGAGGGCTACAATGAGCAGTTCTTC. Amino acids: CASTGVGEGYNEQFF.

This chain links TRBV5-6 with TRBJ2-6; 10 positions agree with TRBD1. There are 19 residues in the CDR3. The V segment lost 0 bases and the J segment 3 bases; nucleotides outside the gene matches: 9. From germline, CDR1 is SGHDT and CDR2 YYEEEE. CDR3 amino acids: CASSLGQGASLFGANVLTF. CDR3 DNA: TGTGCCAGCAGCTTGGGACAGGGGGCGTCTTTGTTTGGGGCCAACGTCCTGACTTTC. Drawing the rest from reference TRBV5-6 and TRBJ2-6, the complete variable domain is DAGVTQSPTHLIKTRGQQVTLRCSPKSGHDTVSWYQQALGQGPQFIFQYYEEEERQRGNFPDRFSGHQFPNYSSELNVNALLLGDSALYLCASSLGQGASLFGANVLTFGAGSRLTVL.

The rearrangement links TRBV23-1 to TRBJ2-5, with 7 bases aligning to TRBD1. TRBV23-1 is marked as an open reading frame, function uncertain. The CDR3 extends over 15 amino acids. The junction had 12 bases not matched to a gene; V was cut back by 6 bases and J by 5 bases. The CDR3 sequence: CASSRYRGLSETQYF. In DNA form, the CDR3 reads TGCGCCAGCAGCCGATACAGGGGATTGAGTGAGACCCAGTACTTC.

This chain connects TRBV7-2 to TRBJ2-2, with 8 bases lining up with TRBD2. The length of the CDR3 is 17 residues. In germline, CDR1 is SGHTA, CDR2 FQGNSA. V lost 3 bases, J lost 5 bases, and 11 bases stayed unmatched. CDR3 loop: CASSFGAGVRRTGELFF. The CDR3 DNA follows: TGTGCCAGCAGCTTCGGAGCGGGAGTGAGAAGGACCGGGGAGCTGTTTTTT.

The rearrangement joins TRBV15 to TRBJ2-3; D is uncertain. Germline assignment: CDR1 LNHNV and CDR2 YYDKDF (reference sequence). The CDR3 contains 13 residues. Trimming shortened V by 0 bases and J by 8 bases, and 9 bases separated the two germline ends. The CDR3 loop reads CATSRDMRSTQYF. The CDR3 DNA reads as TGTGCCACCAGCAGAGATATGAGGTCTACGCAGTATTTT.

J is TRBJ1-5 and V is TRBV7-8, with 11 bases fitting TRBD1. The CDR3 is 16 amino acids. CDR1 is SGHVS and CDR2 is FQNEAQ in the germline V gene. The J segment lost 9 bases and the V segment lost 0 bases, leaving 7 bases of the junction unmatched. In nucleotides, the CDR3 is TGTGCCAGCAGCTTAGCGCAGGGACAGGGGGGGCCGCCCCAGCATTTT. Protein: CASSLAQGQGGPPQHF.

The rearrangement links TRBV10-3 to TRBJ2-3; possible D gene TRBD2, 6 bases. The CDR3 contains 15 residues. V was pared by 4 bases and J by 0 bases, with 11 bases between. Per germline, CDR1 ENHRY and CDR2 SYGVKD. This CDR3 reads CAISGSGHSTDTQYF. The CDR3 nucleotides read TGTGCCATCAGTGGTAGCGGACATAGCACAGATACGCAGTATTTT.

This clone was detected only once. Germline and junction disagree at one end, which may indicate a read error. CDR3 residues: CASSEDDSPNYGYTF. CDR3 bases: TGTGCCAGCAGCGAAGACGATAGCCCTAACTATGGCTACACCTTC. The V gene is TRBV3-1 (or the pseudogene TRBV3-2), the J gene TRBJ1-2; D uncertain. Germline assignment: CDR1 LGHDT and CDR2 YNNKEL (reference sequence). The CDR3 length is 15 residues.

The chain has TRBV5-8 and TRBJ2-1; perhaps TRBD2 as D (6 bases). Germline lookup yields CDR1 SGHTS and CDR2 YDEGEE. V dropped 4 bases and J dropped 9 bases, with 14 bases sitting between them. The CDR3 covers 13 residues. CDR3: CASSRLVFGEQFF. The CDR3 coding sequence is TGTGCCAGCAGCCGACTAGTTTTCGGTGAGCAGTTCTTC.

V gene TRBV7-9 combines with J gene TRBJ2-3; weak D call: TRBD2 (6 bases). V was clipped by 2 bases and J by 1 base, with 16 bases between them. Germline V CDR1 and CDR2: SEHNR, FQNEAQ (reference sequence). CDR3 size: 17 residues. The CDR3: CASSLTSGVGGTDTQYF. In nucleotides, the CDR3 is TGTGCCAGCAGCTTAACCTCGGGAGTGGGTGGCACAGATACGCAGTATTTT.

The chain joins TRBV28 to TRBJ1-5; D might be TRBD1 (6 bases). Germline V CDR1 and CDR2: MDHEN, SYDVKM. Deletions cut 9 bases from V and 0 bases from J, with 12 bases between. CDR3 length: 14 residues. The CDR3 loop reads CASRTEYSNQPQHF. In nucleotides, the CDR3 is TGTGCCAGTCGGACAGAATATAGCAATCAGCCCCAGCATTTT.

Concerning this clone: An end of the junction does not agree with germline; a read error may underlie this. The V and J genes are TRBV7-2 and TRBJ1-1, with 7 bases aligning to TRBD1. Germline V CDR1 and CDR2: SGHTA, FQGNSA. There are 17 residues in the CDR3. DNA of the CDR3: TGTGCCAGCAGCTCTGCTCGGACAGGAAGGCTGAAGACTGAAGCTTTCTTT. Its protein is CASSSARTGRLKTEAFF.

This chain uses TRBV6-2 or TRBV6-3 with TRBJ2-7; D is uncertain. CDR3 length: 13 amino acids. V was shortened by 2 bases and J by 4 bases, with 9 bases between the two germline ends. The germline CDR1 and CDR2 sequences are MNHEY and SVGEGT. The CDR3 here is CASSYGSEYEQYF. In DNA form, the CDR3 reads TGTGCCAGCAGTTACGGTTCAGAATACGAGCAGTACTTC.

The V gene is TRBV29-1, the J gene TRBJ1-3, with TRBD1 as a possible D gene (6 bases). The CDR3 is 12 amino acids. Trimming took 7 bases from V and 10 from J, leaving 17 bases between them. Germline assignment: CDR1 SQVTM and CDR2 ANQGSEA. The chain's CDR3 is CSGRTGPGTIYF. DNA for the CDR3: TGCAGCGGTCGCACAGGGCCGGGAACCATATATTTT.

The chain uses TRBV19 and TRBJ1-3; D ambiguous. V lost 3 bases and J 0 bases, leaving 9 bases between the germline ends. The CDR3 covers 15 residues. CDR1 is LNHDA and CDR2 is SQIVND in the germline V gene (reference sequence). CDR3 residues: CASSINLSSGNTIYF. The CDR3 DNA follows: TGTGCCAGTAGTATTAATCTGAGCTCTGGAAACACCATATATTTT.